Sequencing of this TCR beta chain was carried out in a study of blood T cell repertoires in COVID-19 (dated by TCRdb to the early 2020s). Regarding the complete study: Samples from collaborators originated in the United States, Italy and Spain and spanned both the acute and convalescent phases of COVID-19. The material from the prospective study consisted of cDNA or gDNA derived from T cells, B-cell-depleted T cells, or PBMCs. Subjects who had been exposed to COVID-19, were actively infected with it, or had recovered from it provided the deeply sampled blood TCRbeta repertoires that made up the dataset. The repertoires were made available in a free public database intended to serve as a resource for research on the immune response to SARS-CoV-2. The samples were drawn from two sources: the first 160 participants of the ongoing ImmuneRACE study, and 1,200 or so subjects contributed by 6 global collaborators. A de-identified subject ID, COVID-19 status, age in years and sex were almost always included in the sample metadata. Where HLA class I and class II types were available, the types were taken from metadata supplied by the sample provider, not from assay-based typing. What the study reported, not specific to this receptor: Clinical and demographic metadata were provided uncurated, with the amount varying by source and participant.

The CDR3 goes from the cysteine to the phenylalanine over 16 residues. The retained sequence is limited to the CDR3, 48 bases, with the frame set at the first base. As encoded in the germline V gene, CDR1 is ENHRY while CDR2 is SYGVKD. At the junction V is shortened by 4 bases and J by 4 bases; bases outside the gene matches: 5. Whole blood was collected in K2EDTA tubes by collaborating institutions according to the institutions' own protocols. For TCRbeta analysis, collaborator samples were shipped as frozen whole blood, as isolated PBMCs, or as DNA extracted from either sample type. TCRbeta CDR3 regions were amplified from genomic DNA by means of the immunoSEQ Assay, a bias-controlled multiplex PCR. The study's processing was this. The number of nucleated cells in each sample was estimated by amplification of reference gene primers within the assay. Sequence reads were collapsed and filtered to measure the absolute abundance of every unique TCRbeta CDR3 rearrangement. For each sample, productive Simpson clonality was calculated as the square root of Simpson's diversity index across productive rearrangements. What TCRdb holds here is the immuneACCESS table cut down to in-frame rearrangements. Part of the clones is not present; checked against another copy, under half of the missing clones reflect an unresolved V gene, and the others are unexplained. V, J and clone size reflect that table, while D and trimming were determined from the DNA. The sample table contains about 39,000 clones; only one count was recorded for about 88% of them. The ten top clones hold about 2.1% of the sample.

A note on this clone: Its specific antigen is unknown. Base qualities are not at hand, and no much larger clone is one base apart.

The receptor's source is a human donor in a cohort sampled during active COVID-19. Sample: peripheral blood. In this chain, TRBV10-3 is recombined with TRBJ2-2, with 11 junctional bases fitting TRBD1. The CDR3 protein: CAISAAGTGGTGELFF. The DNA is TGTGCCATCAGTGCTGCCGGGACAGGGGGCACCGGGGAGCTGTTTTTT.